What follows are 5 T cell receptor beta chains derived from one specimen sequenced in a study of shared clonotypes between healthy human individuals. Sequenced by immunoSEQ multiplex PCR; TCRdb stores in-frame clones only, minus some. In the table there are some 2,400,000 clones, approximately 94% of which are singletons. Sequencing was performed on naive CD4+ T cells sorted from blood. Indicated subset: CD45RA+ positively selected. These receptors were taken from a man aged 18 to 35 in good health.

This chain uses TRBV6-5 with TRBJ2-5; D may be TRBD2 (6 bases). Germline CDR1 reads MNHEY; CDR2 reads SVGAGI. The ends were cut back, 3 bases at V and 4 bases at J, with 15 bases in the middle. The CDR3 is 15 amino acids. The chain's CDR3 is CASSYGGLARETQYF. CDR3 nucleotides: TGTGCCAGCAGTTATGGAGGGCTAGCGAGAGAGACCCAGTACTTC.

This chain links TRBV9 with TRBJ1-4; 7 nucleotides match TRBD1. V shed 4 bases and J 3 bases; nucleotides not matched to a gene: 9. Germline V gene data show CDR1 as SGDLS and CDR2 as YYNGEE. This CDR3 has 16 residues. This CDR3 reads CASSQGGGSANEKLFF. Written as DNA, the CDR3 is TGTGCCAGCAGCCAAGGGGGCGGGTCGGCTAATGAAAAACTGTTTTTT.

The gene calls are TRBV7-8 and TRBJ1-4; TRBD1 matches at 10 bases. V lost 4 bases to trimming and J lost 8 bases; unmatched junction nucleotides: 7. Germline V gives CDR1 SGHVS, CDR2 FQNEAQ. This CDR3 spans 15 amino acids. The CDR3 DNA follows: TGTGCCAGCAGCTGGTTAGGGGACAGGGGCGAAAAACTGTTTTTT. This codes for CASSWLGDRGEKLFF.

The chain recombines TRBV7-9 with TRBJ2-2; 8 bases fit TRBD1. The V gene end was trimmed by 8 bases and the J gene end by 5 bases; junction bases not matched to a gene: 7. This CDR3 spans 14 amino acids. Germline values: CDR1 SEHNR, CDR2 FQNEAQ (reference sequence). The CDR3 bases are TGTGCCAGCCGTCGGACAGGGAAGACCGGGGAGCTGTTTTTT. Translated, it gives CASRRTGKTGELFF.

The genes are TRBV28 and TRBJ1-1; no reliable D call. The germline V and J ends were trimmed by 6 bases and 7 bases, with 9 bases remaining between them. This CDR3 comprises 11 residues. Germline V lookup: CDR1 MDHEN, CDR2 SYDVKM. CDR3 amino acids: CASSTQDEAFF. CDR3 nucleotide sequence: TGTGCCAGCAGCACTCAGGATGAAGCTTTCTTT. Variable domain in full (rest from reference TRBV28 and TRBJ1-1): DVKVTQSSRYLVKRTGEKVFLECVQDMDHENMFWYRQDPGLGLRLIYFSYDVKMKEKGDIPEGYSVSREKKERFSLILESASTNQTSMYLCASSTQDEAFFGQGTRLTVV.